This T cell receptor beta chain was identified in a study of PD-1 blockade in classical Hodgkin lymphoma. The CDR3 is made up of 15 amino acids. Germline CDR1 reads SGDLS; CDR2 reads YYNGEE. J gave up 5 bases and V 5 bases, and 8 bases lay outside the gene matches. Each of the patients experienced relapse following autologous stem cell transplantation, and their brentuximab vedotin exposure differed. Clones were sequenced by immunoSEQ multiplex PCR, and TCRdb holds only the in-frame ones, with some missing. The profile shows about 40,000 clones, 75% to 85% of them singletons. The sequencing here drew on peripheral blood mononuclear cells (PBMCs), taken at baseline. The TCR originated in a human donor with classical Hodgkin lymphoma. The rearrangement joins TRBV9 to TRBJ2-5; the match to TRBD2 covers 11 bases. CDR3 sequence: CASSPRLAGSETQYF. The CDR3, as DNA: TGTGCCAGCAGTCCCCGACTAGCGGGAAGTGAGACCCAGTACTTC.